These T cell receptor beta chains were read from a single sample in a study of neurological immune-mediated disorders. A single record per CDR3 protein comes from TCRdb applying MiXCR to the 5' RACE reads. The sample contains 75,000 to 85,000 distinct CDR3 sequences, 15% to 20% of which appear only once. Specimen: PBMCs. The receptors here all came from a woman aged 40 to 50 in good health. Both conserved end residues are part of each CDR3. The D gene is left open where the match is weak. Clone size is given for some rows only: seen once, a few or many times, or a class if the clone is expanded.

size,V,J,D,CDR3,DNA
many,TRBV5-1,TRBJ1-5,NA,CASSLEGRQNQPQHF,TGCGCCAGCAGCTTAGAAGGCAGGCAGAATCAGCCCCAGCATTTT
NA,TRBV7-8,TRBJ1-3,TRBD1,CASSFTGGENTIYF,TGTGCCAGCAGTTTCACAGGGGGCGAAAACACCATATATTTT
many,TRBV7-2,TRBJ2-1,NA,CASSPGSNYNEQFF,TGTGCCAGCAGCCCCGGGTCTAATTACAATGAGCAGTTCTTC
many,TRBV12-3/TRBV12-4,TRBJ1-1,TRBD1,CASRGTGNEAFF,TGTGCCAGCAGGGGGACAGGGAATGAAGCTTTCTTT
NA,TRBV12-3/TRBV12-4,TRBJ2-1,TRBD2,CASSKGLAVEGEQFF,TGTGCCAGCAGTAAGGGCCTAGCGGTAGAGGGTGAGCAGTTCTTC
many,TRBV5-1,TRBJ2-5,NA,CASSLDVGETQYF,TGCGCCAGCAGCTTGGATGTCGGGGAGACCCAGTACTTC
many,TRBV6-6,TRBJ2-1,NA,CASSYSASYSYNEQFF,TGTGCCAGCAGTTACTCAGCGTCCTACTCCTACAATGAGCAGTTCTTC
many,TRBV2,TRBJ2-3,TRBD1,CASRRTDGTGGTDTQYF,TGTGCCAGCAGACGAACAGATGGGACAGGGGGCACAGATACGCAGTATTTT
many,TRBV12-3/TRBV12-4,TRBJ1-1,NA,CASSYLGGNTEAFF,TGTGCCAGCAGTTACCTTGGGGGTAACACTGAAGCTTTCTTT
many,TRBV6-5,TRBJ1-1,NA,CASIQGPNTEAFF,TGTGCCAGCATTCAGGGGCCGAACACTGAAGCTTTCTTT
NA,TRBV30,TRBJ1-6,NA,CAWSVLSSRDRGSPLHF,TGTGCCTGGAGTGTCCTCTCCTCCAGGGATCGGGGTTCACCCCTCCACTTT
many,TRBV20-1,TRBJ2-1,NA,CSATPTVGAAYNEQFF,TGCAGTGCTACCCCCACCGTGGGGGCCGCGTACAATGAGCAGTTCTTC
NA,TRBV7-3,TRBJ1-1,NA,CASSLTGRGDTEAFF,TGTGCCAGCAGCTTAACGGGCCGGGGAGACACTGAAGCTTTCTTT
many,TRBV5-5,TRBJ2-3,TRBD2,CASSSLLAGSTDTQYF,TGTGCCAGCAGCTCCTTACTAGCGGGAAGCACAGATACGCAGTATTTT
NA,TRBV4-1,TRBJ2-5,TRBD2,CASSQGPPSRGGWEETQYF,TGCGCCAGCAGCCAAGGCCCCCCATCGCGGGGGGGCTGGGAGGAGACCCAGTACTTC
many,TRBV21-1,TRBJ2-1,NA,CASSTRTGTGGLAGEYNEQFF,TGTGCCAGCAGCACAAGGACCGGGACAGGGGGACTAGCGGGGGAATACAATGAGCAGTTCTTC
many,TRBV20-1,TRBJ2-2,TRBD1,CSAKRQGVNTGELFF,TGCAGTGCTAAGCGGCAGGGGGTAAACACCGGGGAGCTGTTTTTT
few,TRBV6-2/TRBV6-3,TRBJ1-5,NA,CASSLGYRSNQPQHF,TGTGCCAGCAGTTTGGGCTACAGGAGCAATCAGCCCCAGCATTTT
many,TRBV7-2,TRBJ2-2,NA,CASSLWAGTPRGGELFF,TGTGCCAGCAGTCTATGGGCCGGGACACCCAGGGGCGGGGAGCTGTTTTTT
many,TRBV5-1,TRBJ1-1,NA,CASSSAGIVAEAFF,TGCGCCAGCAGCTCGGCAGGGATTGTAGCTGAAGCTTTCTTT
NA,TRBV6-5,TRBJ1-2,NA,CASSPGTWYGFTF,TGTGCCAGCAGTCCCGGGACATGGTATGGCTTCACCTTC
many,TRBV5-5,TRBJ1-1,NA,CASSLVGRMNTEAFF,TGTGCCAGCAGCTTGGTCGGACGGATGAACACTGAAGCTTTCTTT
many,TRBV7-3,TRBJ2-2,NA,CASELPGELFF,TGTGCCAGCGAATTACCGGGGGAGCTGTTTTTT
many,TRBV7-2,TRBJ1-6,TRBD1,CASSQPGTVNSPLHF,TGTGCCAGCAGCCAACCGGGGACAGTCAATTCACCCCTCCACTTT
many,TRBV7-2,TRBJ2-1,TRBD2,CASSFAGLAGGYSDNEQFF,TGTGCCAGCAGCTTTGCGGGACTAGCGGGGGGGTATTCCGACAATGAGCAGTTCTTC
many,TRBV4-1,TRBJ1-3,NA,CASSKVLSGNTIYF,TGCGCCAGCAGCAAGGTCCTCTCTGGAAACACCATATATTTT
many,TRBV5-1,TRBJ2-1,TRBD2,CASSSRTSGGASYNEQFF,TGCGCCAGCAGCTCCCGGACTAGCGGGGGGGCCTCCTACAATGAGCAGTTCTTC
many,TRBV6-5,TRBJ1-2,NA,CASSSGGSVSYTF,TGTGCCAGCAGTTCTGGGGGGTCAGTGAGCTACACCTTC
many,TRBV20-1,TRBJ2-3,TRBD2,CSARAISGGAGDTQYF,TGCAGTGCTAGAGCCATTAGCGGGGGGGCGGGAGATACGCAGTATTTT
many,TRBV6-2/TRBV6-3,TRBJ1-5,NA,CATRSDGMGNQPQHF,TGTGCCACCCGCTCGGACGGTATGGGCAATCAGCCCCAGCATTTT
NA,TRBV3-1,TRBJ1-2,NA,CASSPGVPQAYGYTF,TGTGCCAGCAGCCCCGGAGTCCCCCAAGCGTATGGCTACACCTTC
many,TRBV5-1,TRBJ1-1,NA,CASSFEGGDTEAFF,TGCGCCAGCAGCTTCGAGGGCGGGGACACTGAAGCTTTCTTT
many,TRBV24-1,TRBJ2-3,TRBD2,CATSDPGGRADTQYF,TGTGCCACCAGTGATCCGGGGGGGCGGGCAGATACGCAGTATTTT
many,TRBV5-1,TRBJ2-3,NA,CASSFSAVTDTQYF,TGCGCCAGCAGCTTCAGTGCGGTCACAGATACGCAGTATTTT
many,TRBV27,TRBJ1-6,NA,CASSIRRRSSYNSPLHF,TGTGCCAGCAGTATAAGAAGGAGGAGCTCCTATAATTCACCCCTCCACTTT
many,TRBV20-1,TRBJ1-2,NA,CSASPSSYNYGYTF,TGCAGTGCTAGTCCGTCCTCATATAACTATGGCTACACCTTC